This is a list of T cell receptor beta chains from one sample in a study of T cell changes during pregnancy in multiple sclerosis. Profiled with immunoSEQ multiplex PCR; TCRdb holds only in-frame clones, not every one. The sample has around 40,000 clones, 80% to 95% seen once. Here the sequenced sample was CD8+ T cells from peripheral blood mononuclear cells, taken before pregnancy. These receptors all come from a female donor with multiple sclerosis, enrolled in a pregnancy study. Both conserved end residues are part of each CDR3.

CDR3 length: 13; V gene: TRBV27; CDR3 protein: CASSFGGGREQYF
CDR3 length: 15; V gene: TRBV27; CDR3 protein: CASSLGTGGNQPQHF
CDR3 length: 13; V gene: TRBV6-1; CDR3 protein: CASSGKVATEAFF
CDR3 length: 16; V gene: TRBV28; CDR3 protein: CASSSHSSGLQETQYF
CDR3 length: 14; V gene: TRBV6-1; CDR3 protein: CASRPRGWRETQYF
CDR3 length: 13; V gene: TRBV5-6; CDR3 protein: CASSCDYTGELFF
CDR3 length: 14; V gene: TRBV27; CDR3 protein: CASSPRGTYNEQFF
CDR3 length: 14; V gene: TRBV11-2; CDR3 protein: CASSLGQGPHEQYF
CDR3 length: 15; V gene: TRBV6-1; CDR3 protein: CASSEGGGYDYGYTF
CDR3 length: 17; V gene: TRBV4-1; CDR3 protein: CASSQDGRPGRRNEQFF
CDR3 length: 18; V gene: TRBV6-1; CDR3 protein: CASSEFTSGISSYNEQFF
CDR3 length: 15; V gene: TRBV6-1; CDR3 protein: CASSEGPHSYNEQFF
CDR3 length: 16; V gene: TRBV4-1; CDR3 protein: CASSHKGHPFYNEQFF
CDR3 length: 14; V gene: TRBV2; CDR3 protein: CASSEAGGNSEAFF
CDR3 length: 17; V gene: TRBV28; CDR3 protein: CASSLGRLAGPSYEQYF
CDR3 length: 13; V gene: TRBV7-9; CDR3 protein: CASVLQGRYGYTF
CDR3 length: 16; V gene: TRBV11-2; CDR3 protein: CASSRGTSGKQETQYF
CDR3 length: 13; V gene: TRBV5-1; CDR3 protein: CASSGSGVYGYTF
CDR3 length: 12; V gene: TRBV4-2; CDR3 protein: CASSQGTSGQFF
CDR3 length: 15; V gene: TRBV9; CDR3 protein: CASSVEGQGSDEQYF
CDR3 length: 14; V gene: TRBV5-1; CDR3 protein: CASSFQGKDTEAFF
CDR3 length: 15; V gene: TRBV7-9; CDR3 protein: CASSLPTGAGETQYF
CDR3 length: 16; V gene: TRBV28; CDR3 protein: CASSLAPATSGNTIYF
CDR3 length: 13; V gene: TRBV6-5; CDR3 protein: CASSYSRVDTQYF
CDR3 length: 15; V gene: TRBV9; CDR3 protein: CASSVADYSYNEQFF
CDR3 length: 14; V gene: TRBV18; CDR3 protein: CASSPSRQDQPQHF
CDR3 length: 15; V gene: TRBV5-1; CDR3 protein: CASSLERPNTGELFF
CDR3 length: 16; V gene: TRBV9; CDR3 protein: CASSPSRLAGTDTQYF
CDR3 length: 12; V gene: TRBV9; CDR3 protein: CASSVARYEQFF
CDR3 length: 16; V gene: TRBV9; CDR3 protein: CASSSRTASGANVLTF
CDR3 length: 17; V gene: TRBV30; CDR3 protein: CAWTARGSRPRNTEAFF
CDR3 length: 16; V gene: TRBV4-1; CDR3 protein: CASSQGDRGPPGELFF
CDR3 length: 16; V gene: TRBV10-3; CDR3 protein: CAISESSGSAYNEQFF